Sequencing of this T cell receptor (beta chain) was carried out in a study of T cells in Graves' hyperthyroidism and ophthalmopathy. The source material, RNA transcripts, was used to amplify TCR beta CDR3 regions. TCR CDR3 underwent first-round RT-PCR with the HTBI primer set. One entry per CDR3 protein, called by TCRdb with MiXCR from the multiplex PCR reads. The sample contains some 180,000 distinct CDR3 sequences, approximately 15% of which appear only once. Patients aged 18 to 65 had newly diagnosed hyperthyroidism lasting under 2 months. Ten or more counts support this clonotype. V gave up 8 bases and J gave up 5 bases; unmatched junction bases: 16. This CDR3 is 17 amino acids long. CDR1 LNHDA and CDR2 SQIVND come from the germline V gene (reference sequence).

The sample taken for sequencing was blood. The genes are TRBV19 and TRBJ1-1; 11 bases map to TRBD1. This TCR was recovered from a woman between 45 and 60 years old with Graves' hyperthyroidism. For the CDR3, the DNA is TGTGCCAGTGCCGAATGGACAGGGGGCGGAGGCGGGACTGAAGCTTTCTTT. Protein: CASAEWTGGGGGTEAFF.